This TCR beta chain was captured by sequencing in a study of cytomegalovirus exposure and HLA in healthy donors. Study-wide background: A prior analysis found roughly 110 million unique TCR beta sequences from approximately 190 million T cells. Study-level results: Follow-up analysis seemed to connect common viral pathogens with several of the most significant clusters identified. Some V segments, including TRBV6-2 and TRBV6-3, were excluded as indistinguishable.

Germline loops: CDR1 SGHTA, CDR2 FQGNSA. CDR3 length: 14 amino acids. Trimming pared 4 bases from V and 1 base from J, leaving 10 bases between. Primers: 60 Vbeta forward and 13 Jbeta reverse. Only in-frame clones appear in the TCRdb table, and some are missing; sequencing was by immunoSEQ multiplex PCR. The data show 110,000 or so clones, approximately 70% seen once. Of note for this clone: The antigen remains undetermined.

The clonotype originates from a woman in her 70s in good health and CMV-seropositive. This chain connects TRBV7-2 to TRBJ1-1, with D hard to call. Material for sequencing was PBMCs. The chain's CDR3 is CASSWRERNTEAFF. CDR3 sequence (DNA): TGTGCCAGCAGCTGGAGGGAGAGGAACACTGAAGCTTTCTTT. Variable domain in full (rest from reference TRBV7-2 and TRBJ1-1): GAGVSQSPSNKVTEKGKDVELRCDPISGHTALYWYRQSLGQGLEFLIYFQGNSAPDKSGLPSDRFSAERTGGSVSTLTIQRTQQEDSAVYLCASSWRERNTEAFFGQGTRLTVV.